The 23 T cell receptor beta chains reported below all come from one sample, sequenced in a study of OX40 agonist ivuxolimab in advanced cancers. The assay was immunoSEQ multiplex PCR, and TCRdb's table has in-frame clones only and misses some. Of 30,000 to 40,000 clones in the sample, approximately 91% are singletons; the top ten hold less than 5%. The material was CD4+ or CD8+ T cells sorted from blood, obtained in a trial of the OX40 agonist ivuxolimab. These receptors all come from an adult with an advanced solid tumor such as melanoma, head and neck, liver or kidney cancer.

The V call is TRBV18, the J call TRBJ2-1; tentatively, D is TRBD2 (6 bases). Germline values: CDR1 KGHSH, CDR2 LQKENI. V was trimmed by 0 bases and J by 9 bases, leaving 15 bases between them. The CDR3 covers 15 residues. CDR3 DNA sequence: TGTGCCAGCTCACCACCCGCGGGGACGGAGGTTGAGCAGTTCTTC. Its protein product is CASSPPAGTEVEQFF.

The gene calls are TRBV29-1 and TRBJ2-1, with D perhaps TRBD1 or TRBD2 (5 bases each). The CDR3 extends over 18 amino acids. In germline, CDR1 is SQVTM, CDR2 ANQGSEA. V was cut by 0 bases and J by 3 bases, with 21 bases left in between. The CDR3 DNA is TGCAGCGTTGAAGATAGGGCAGGGAGCCGTCCCTACTACAATGAGCAGTTCTTC. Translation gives CSVEDRAGSRPYYNEQFF.

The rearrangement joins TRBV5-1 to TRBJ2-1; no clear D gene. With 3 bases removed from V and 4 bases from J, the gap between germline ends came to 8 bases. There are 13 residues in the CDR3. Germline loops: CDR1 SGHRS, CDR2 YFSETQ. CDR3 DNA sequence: TGCGCCAGCAGCTGGTATGCTTACAATGAGCAGTTCTTC. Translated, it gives CASSWYAYNEQFF.

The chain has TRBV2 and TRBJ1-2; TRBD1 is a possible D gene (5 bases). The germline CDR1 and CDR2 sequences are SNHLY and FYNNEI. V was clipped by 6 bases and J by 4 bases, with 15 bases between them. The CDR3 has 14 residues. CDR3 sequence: CASRGSGTVYGYTF. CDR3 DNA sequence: TGTGCCAGCAGAGGTTCCGGGACGGTCTATGGCTACACCTTC.

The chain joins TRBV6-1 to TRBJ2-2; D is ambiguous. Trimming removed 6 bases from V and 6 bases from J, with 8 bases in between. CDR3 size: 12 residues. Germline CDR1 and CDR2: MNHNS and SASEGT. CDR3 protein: CASRRIPGELFF. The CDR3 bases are TGTGCCAGCAGACGGATTCCCGGGGAGCTGTTTTTT.

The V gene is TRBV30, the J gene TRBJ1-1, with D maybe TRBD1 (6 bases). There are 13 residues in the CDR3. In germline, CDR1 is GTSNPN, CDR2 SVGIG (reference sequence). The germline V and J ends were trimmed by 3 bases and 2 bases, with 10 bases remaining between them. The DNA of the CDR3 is TGTGCCTGGAGCGAGACAGGAAACACTGAAGCTTTCTTT. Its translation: CAWSETGNTEAFF.

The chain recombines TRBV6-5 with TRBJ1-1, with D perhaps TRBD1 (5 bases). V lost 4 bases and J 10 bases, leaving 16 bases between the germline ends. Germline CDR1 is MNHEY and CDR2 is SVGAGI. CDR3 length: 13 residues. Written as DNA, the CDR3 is TGTGCCAGCAGTTTCCGGGGAGGGCAGGGAGCTTTCTTT. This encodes CASSFRGGQGAFF.

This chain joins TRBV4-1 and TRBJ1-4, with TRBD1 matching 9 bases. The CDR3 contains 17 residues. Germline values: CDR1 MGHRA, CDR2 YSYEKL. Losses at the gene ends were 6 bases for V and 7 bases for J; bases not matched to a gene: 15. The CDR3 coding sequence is TGCGCCAGCAGTCTCCAGGGACAGGGTGCTCTCGGTGAAAAACTGTTTTTT. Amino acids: CASSLQGQGALGEKLFF.

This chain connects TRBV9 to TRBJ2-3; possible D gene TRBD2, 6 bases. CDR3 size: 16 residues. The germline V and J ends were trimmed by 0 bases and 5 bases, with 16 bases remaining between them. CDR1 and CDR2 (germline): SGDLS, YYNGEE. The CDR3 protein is CASSVAPRLVGDTQYF. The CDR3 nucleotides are TGTGCCAGCAGCGTAGCTCCGCGACTAGTAGGAGATACGCAGTATTTT.

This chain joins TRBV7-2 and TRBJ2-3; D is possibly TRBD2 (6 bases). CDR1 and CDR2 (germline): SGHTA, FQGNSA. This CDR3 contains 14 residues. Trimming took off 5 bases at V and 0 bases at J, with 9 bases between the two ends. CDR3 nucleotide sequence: TGTGCCAGCAGCAAGGGACTCAGCACAGATACGCAGTATTTT. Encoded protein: CASSKGLSTDTQYF. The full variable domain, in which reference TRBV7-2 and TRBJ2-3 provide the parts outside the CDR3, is GAGVSQSPSNKVTEKGKDVELRCDPISGHTALYWYRQSLGQGLEFLIYFQGNSAPDKSGLPSDRFSAERTGGSVSTLTIQRTQQEDSAVYLCASSKGLSTDTQYFGPGTRLTVL.

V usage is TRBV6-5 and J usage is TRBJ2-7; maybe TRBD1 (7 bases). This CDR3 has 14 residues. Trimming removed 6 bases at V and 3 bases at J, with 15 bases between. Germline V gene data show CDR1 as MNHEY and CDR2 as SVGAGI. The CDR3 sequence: CASRPPQGGYEQYF. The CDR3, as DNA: TGTGCCAGCAGACCCCCCCAGGGGGGCTACGAGCAGTACTTC.

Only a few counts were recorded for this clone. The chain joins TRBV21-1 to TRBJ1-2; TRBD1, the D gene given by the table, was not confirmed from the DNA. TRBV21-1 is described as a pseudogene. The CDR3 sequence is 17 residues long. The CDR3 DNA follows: TGTGCCACCACTCCAAAAAAATGGGACAGCCCTAACTATGGCTACACCTTC. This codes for CATTPKKWDSPNYGYTF.

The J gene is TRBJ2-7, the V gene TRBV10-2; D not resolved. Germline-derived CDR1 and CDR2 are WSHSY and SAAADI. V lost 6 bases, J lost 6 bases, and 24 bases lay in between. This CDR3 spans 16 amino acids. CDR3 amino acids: CASSSRLATSVREQYF. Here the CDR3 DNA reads TGCGCCAGCAGCTCGAGACTGGCTACGTCCGTTCGCGAGCAGTACTTC.

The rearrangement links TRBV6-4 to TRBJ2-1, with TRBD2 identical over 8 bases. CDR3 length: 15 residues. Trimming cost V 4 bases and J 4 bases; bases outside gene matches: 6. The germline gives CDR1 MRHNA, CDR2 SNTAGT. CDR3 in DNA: TGTGCCAGCAGTGTAGCGGGACTACCGTACAATGAGCAGTTCTTC. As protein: CASSVAGLPYNEQFF.

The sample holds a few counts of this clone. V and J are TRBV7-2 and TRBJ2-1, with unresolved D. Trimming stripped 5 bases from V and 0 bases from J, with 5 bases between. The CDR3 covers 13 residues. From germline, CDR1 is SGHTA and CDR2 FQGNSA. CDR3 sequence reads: CASSPSSYNEQFF. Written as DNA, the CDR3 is TGTGCCAGCAGCCCCAGCTCCTACAATGAGCAGTTCTTC.

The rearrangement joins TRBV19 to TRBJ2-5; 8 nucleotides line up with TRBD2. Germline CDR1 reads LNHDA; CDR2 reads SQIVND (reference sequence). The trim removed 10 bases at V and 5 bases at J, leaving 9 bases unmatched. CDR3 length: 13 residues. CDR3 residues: CATRGGRGETQYF. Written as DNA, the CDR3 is TGTGCCACCCGGGGGGGGCGTGGGGAGACCCAGTACTTC.

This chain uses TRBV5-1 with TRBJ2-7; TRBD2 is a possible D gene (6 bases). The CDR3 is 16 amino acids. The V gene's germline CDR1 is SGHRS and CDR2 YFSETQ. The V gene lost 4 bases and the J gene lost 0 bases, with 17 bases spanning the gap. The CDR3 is CASSPGVTGSSYEQYF. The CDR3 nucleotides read TGCGCCAGCAGCCCGGGGGTTACAGGAAGCTCCTACGAGCAGTACTTC.

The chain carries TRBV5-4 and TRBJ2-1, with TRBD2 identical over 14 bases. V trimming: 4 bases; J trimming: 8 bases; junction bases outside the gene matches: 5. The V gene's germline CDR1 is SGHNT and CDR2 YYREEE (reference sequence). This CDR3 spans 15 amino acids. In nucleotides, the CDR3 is TGTGCCAGCAGCCCGACTAGCGGGGGGGCTTATGAGCAGTTCTTC. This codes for CASSPTSGGAYEQFF.

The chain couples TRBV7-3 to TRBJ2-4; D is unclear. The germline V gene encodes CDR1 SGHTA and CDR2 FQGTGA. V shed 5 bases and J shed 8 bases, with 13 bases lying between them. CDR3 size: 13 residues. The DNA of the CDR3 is TGTGCCAGCAGCCCCCCCACAGCTGACATTCAGTACTTC. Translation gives CASSPPTADIQYF.

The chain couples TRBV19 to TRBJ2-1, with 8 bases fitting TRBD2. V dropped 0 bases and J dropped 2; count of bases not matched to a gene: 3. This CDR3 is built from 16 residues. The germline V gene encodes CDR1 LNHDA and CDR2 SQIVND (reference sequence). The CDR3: CASSIEEGLAYNEQFF. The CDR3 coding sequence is TGTGCCAGTAGTATAGAGGAGGGACTAGCCTACAATGAGCAGTTCTTC.

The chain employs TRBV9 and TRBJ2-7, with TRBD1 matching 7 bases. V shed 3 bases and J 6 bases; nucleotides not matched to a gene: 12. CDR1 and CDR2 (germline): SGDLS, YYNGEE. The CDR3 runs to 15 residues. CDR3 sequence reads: CASSGTGASNSEQYF. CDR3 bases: TGTGCCAGCAGCGGAACAGGGGCCAGTAATTCCGAGCAGTACTTC.

CDR3 in amino acids: CASSFGGYGNYGYTF. CDR3 nucleotide sequence: TGTGCCAGCAGTTTTGGGGGGTATGGTAACTATGGCTACACCTTC. The genes are TRBV28 and TRBJ1-2; TRBD1 is a possible D gene (5 bases). Germline V gene sequence: CDR1 MDHEN, CDR2 SYDVKM. This CDR3 has 15 amino acids. V gave up 3 bases and J gave up 1 base, with 12 bases separating them.

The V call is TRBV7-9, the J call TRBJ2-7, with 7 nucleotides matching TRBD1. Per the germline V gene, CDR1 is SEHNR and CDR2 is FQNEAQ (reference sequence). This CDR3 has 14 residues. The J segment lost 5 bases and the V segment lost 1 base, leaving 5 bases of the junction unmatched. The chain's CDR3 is CASSLDRGVDEQYF. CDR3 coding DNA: TGTGCCAGCAGCTTAGACAGGGGAGTCGACGAGCAGTACTTC.